These 30 T cell receptor beta chains originate from one sample sequenced in a study of OX40 agonist ivuxolimab in advanced cancers. Measured with immunoSEQ multiplex PCR; TCRdb has only the in-frame clones, and not every one. The sample contains tens of thousands of clones, approximately 80% of which appear only once. The sample consisted of CD4+ or CD8+ T cells sorted from blood, taken in a trial of the OX40 agonist ivuxolimab. The receptors shown here come from an adult with an advanced solid tumor such as melanoma, head and neck, liver or kidney cancer.

In DNA, the CDR3 is TGTGCCAGCAGCCCCTGGACACTAGCCAAAAACATTCAGTACTTC. Translated, it gives CASSPWTLAKNIQYF. The genes are TRBV7-3 and TRBJ2-4, with TRBD1 as a possible D gene (5 bases). This CDR3 is built from 15 residues. Germline-derived CDR1 and CDR2 are SGHTA and FQGTGA. Trimming left V 5 bases short and J 0 bases short, with 11 bases between.

The genes are TRBV29-1 and TRBJ2-7, with D uncertain. The CDR3 sequence is 12 residues long. V lost 5 bases, J lost 0 bases, and 8 bases lay in between. Per germline, CDR1 SQVTM and CDR2 ANQGSEA. The CDR3 DNA reads TGCAGCGTTACGTCTAGCTCCTACGAGCAGTACTTC. Its protein product is CSVTSSSYEQYF.

This CDR3 reads CASSLAQGAGNTIYF. In nucleotides, the CDR3 is TGTGCCAGCAGCTTAGCCCAGGGAGCCGGAAACACCATATATTTT. This chain connects TRBV7-9 to TRBJ1-3; D is perhaps TRBD1 (5 bases). Trimming pared 0 bases from V and 4 bases from J, leaving 10 bases between. The CDR3 is 15 amino acids. Germline CDR1 and CDR2: SEHNR and FQNEAQ (reference sequence). The full variable domain, in which reference TRBV7-9 and TRBJ1-3 provide the parts outside the CDR3, is DTGVSQNPRHKITKRGQNVTFRCDPISEHNRLYWYRQTLGQGPEFLTYFQNEAQLEKSRLLSDRFSAERPKGSFSTLEIQRTEQGDSAMYLCASSLAQGAGNTIYFGEGSWLTVV.

The chain combines TRBV6-6 with TRBJ2-1; D remains ambiguous. The CDR3 is made up of 16 amino acids. CDR1 is MNHNY and CDR2 is SVGAGI in the germline V gene (reference sequence). The V end was cut by 2 bases, the J end by 0 bases, with 11 bases between. The CDR3 region is CASSYAVGSSYNEQFF. CDR3 nucleotides: TGTGCCAGCAGTTACGCGGTCGGAAGCTCCTACAATGAGCAGTTCTTC.

The chain uses TRBV7-2 and TRBJ2-3, with D unresolved. This CDR3 has 14 residues. CDR1 is SGHTA, CDR2 FQGNSA, per germline. V lost 0 bases and J 3 bases, leaving 7 bases between the germline ends. The CDR3 here is CASSLAQATDTQYF. CDR3 bases: TGTGCCAGCAGCTTAGCCCAGGCTACAGATACGCAGTATTTT.

This chain connects TRBV7-9 to TRBJ1-2; 11 positions match TRBD1. V trimming: 1 base; J trimming: 8 bases; junction bases outside the gene matches: 9. Looked up from germline, CDR1 is SEHNR and CDR2 is FQNEAQ (reference sequence). This CDR3 has 16 amino acids. As DNA, the CDR3 is TGTGCCAGCAGCTTAGGGCCGGACAGGGGGCTACAAGGCTACACCTTC. Its translation is CASSLGPDRGLQGYTF.

V is TRBV27 and J is TRBJ2-7, with TRBD2 identical over 15 bases. Germline CDR1 is MNHEY and CDR2 is SMNVEV (reference sequence). Losses at the gene ends were 5 bases for V and 0 bases for J; bases not matched to a gene: 5. This CDR3 spans 17 amino acids. Here the CDR3 reads CASSGGLAGGPSYEQYF. The CDR3 DNA reads TGTGCCAGCAGTGGTGGACTAGCGGGAGGGCCCTCCTACGAGCAGTACTTC.

This clone was counted a single time. The J gene is TRBJ2-6, the V gene TRBV28; D not resolved. Germline V gene data show CDR1 as MDHEN and CDR2 as SYDVKM. The CDR3 extends over 12 amino acids. CDR3 nucleotides: TGTGCTGGACGTTCTGGGGCCAACGTCCTGACTTTC. Encoded protein: CAGRSGANVLTF.

The chain carries TRBV18 and TRBJ2-3; D uncertain. The germline CDR1 and CDR2 sequences are KGHSH and LQKENI. Trimming left V 6 bases short and J 0 bases short, with 7 bases between. This CDR3 region has 13 residues. This CDR3 is CASSLTSTDTQYF. Written as DNA, the CDR3 is TGTGCCAGCTCTCTCACTAGCACAGATACGCAGTATTTT. Full variable domain (missing parts from reference TRBV18 and TRBJ2-3): NAGVMQNPRHLVRRRGQEARLRCSPMKGHSHVYWYRQLPEEGLKFMVYLQKENIIDESGMPKERFSAEFPKEGPSILRIQQVVRGDSAAYFCASSLTSTDTQYFGPGTRLTVL.

The rearrangement joins TRBV6-1 to TRBJ2-7, with D unclear. Germline assignment: CDR1 MNHNS and CDR2 SASEGT. This CDR3 region has 14 residues. V was cut by 4 bases and J by 3 bases, with 13 bases left in between. CDR3 sequence: CASSVGRNSYEQYF. Here the CDR3 DNA reads TGTGCCAGCAGTGTGGGCAGAAATAGCTACGAGCAGTACTTC.

This chain uses TRBV6-1 with TRBJ1-6; D perhaps matches TRBD1 (6 bases). Per germline, CDR1 MNHNS and CDR2 SASEGT. Trimming shortened V by 3 bases and J by 0 bases, and 9 bases separated the two germline ends. The CDR3 length is 16 residues. The CDR3 here is CASSEDSSSYNSPLHF. For the CDR3, the DNA is TGTGCCAGCAGTGAGGACAGCAGCTCCTATAATTCACCCCTCCACTTT.

V is TRBV30 and J is TRBJ1-2, with D possibly matching TRBD1 (6 bases). CDR3 length equals 13 residues. V lost 2 bases to trimming and J lost 4 bases, with 11 bases between them. CDR1 is GTSNPN and CDR2 is SVGIG in the germline V gene (reference sequence). CDR3 DNA sequence: TGTGCCTGGAGTCACAGGGCAACCTATGGCTACACCTTC. Amino acids: CAWSHRATYGYTF.

V and J are TRBV19 and TRBJ2-3; 11 nucleotides line up with TRBD1. The CDR3 extends over 18 amino acids. Germline V gene data show CDR1 as LNHDA and CDR2 as SQIVND (reference sequence). Unmatched junction bases numbered 5, after V lost 0 bases and J lost 0 bases. For the CDR3, the DNA is TGTGCCAGTAGTATAGATCCTGGACAGGGGGCAAGCACAGATACGCAGTATTTT. It is translated as CASSIDPGQGASTDTQYF.

This clone was detected once. The chain uses TRBV19 and TRBJ2-5; the D gene is possibly TRBD1 (5 bases). The CDR3 extends over 14 amino acids. The germline V gene encodes CDR1 LNHDA and CDR2 SQIVND (reference sequence). The germline V and J ends were trimmed by 3 bases and 4 bases, with 12 bases remaining between them. The CDR3 loop is CASSILGRPETQYF. The DNA of the CDR3 is TGTGCCAGTAGTATTTTGGGGCGCCCAGAGACCCAGTACTTC.

A single count supports this clone. The chain links TRBV7-2 to TRBJ1-5; D uncertain. The CDR3 consists of 15 residues. Germline CDR1 and CDR2: SGHTA and FQGNSA. Trimming left V 1 base short and J 3 bases short, with 10 bases between. The CDR3 sequence: CASSLGPAHNQPQHF. The CDR3 bases are TGTGCCAGCAGCTTAGGTCCGGCGCACAATCAGCCCCAGCATTTT.

The gene calls are TRBV11-2 and TRBJ2-1; D might be TRBD1 (6 bases). Germline assignment: CDR1 SGHAT and CDR2 FQNNGV. V was trimmed by 2 bases and J by 6 bases, leaving 11 bases between them. The CDR3 runs to 14 residues. This CDR3 reads CASSLSTGSNEQFF. In DNA form, the CDR3 reads TGTGCCAGCAGCTTATCCACAGGGTCCAATGAGCAGTTCTTC. Together with reference TRBV11-2 and TRBJ2-1, the CDR3 gives the full variable domain: EAGVAQSPRYKIIEKRQSVAFWCNPISGHATLYWYQQILGQGPKLLIQFQNNGVVDDSQLPKDRFSAERLKGVDSTLKIQPAKLEDSAVYLCASSLSTGSNEQFFGPGTRLTVL.

The gene calls are TRBV30 and TRBJ1-5; tentatively, D is TRBD1 (5 bases). Looked up from germline, CDR1 is GTSNPN and CDR2 is SVGIG (reference sequence). Trimming removed 0 bases from V and 6 bases from J, with 15 bases in between. The CDR3 length is 15 residues. This chain's CDR3 is CAWSVLGQGSQPQHF. The CDR3 DNA reads as TGTGCCTGGAGTGTCCTAGGGCAGGGCAGTCAGCCCCAGCATTTT.

The chain is built from TRBV30 and TRBJ2-1; 8 nucleotides agree with TRBD2. The trim removed 2 bases at V and 0 bases at J, leaving 6 bases unmatched. CDR1 GTSNPN and CDR2 SVGIG come from the germline V gene (reference sequence). CDR3 length equals 16 residues. Here the CDR3 reads CAWSKPGGSSYNEQFF. DNA of the CDR3: TGTGCCTGGAGTAAGCCGGGGGGGAGCTCCTACAATGAGCAGTTCTTC.

This clone came up once. The chain combines TRBV4-3 with TRBJ2-2; maybe TRBD2 (5 bases). The length of the CDR3 is 14 residues. Per the germline V gene, CDR1 is LGHNA and CDR2 is YSLEER. Deletions cut 3 bases from V and 3 bases from J, with 8 bases between. The CDR3 sequence is CASSHGVDTGELFF. CDR3 DNA: TGCGCCAGCAGCCACGGGGTCGACACCGGGGAGCTGTTTTTT.

V and J are TRBV11-1 and TRBJ2-3; D is possibly TRBD1 (6 bases). V was clipped by 5 bases and J by 0 bases, with 15 bases between them. CDR1 is SGHAT, CDR2 FQDESV, per germline (reference sequence). CDR3 size: 16 residues. This CDR3 is CASSPLGGESTDTQYF. CDR3 DNA sequence: TGTGCCAGCAGCCCCCTAGGGGGAGAGAGCACAGATACGCAGTATTTT.

In its sample, this clone was seen once. The V and J genes are TRBV25-1 and TRBJ2-2; 10 bases fit TRBD1. Germline loops: CDR1 MGHDK, CDR2 SYGVNS. The CDR3 length is 16 residues. V lost 5 bases, J lost 6 bases, and 9 bases stayed unmatched. The CDR3 loop reads CASSPWDRGKAGELFF. DNA of the CDR3: TGTGCCAGCAGTCCGTGGGACAGGGGAAAGGCCGGGGAGCTGTTTTTT.

This rearrangement joins TRBV7-2 to TRBJ1-2; D gene unclear. Trimming stripped 1 base from V and 0 bases from J, with 9 bases between. Germline CDR1 SGHTA, CDR2 FQGNSA. The CDR3 totals 15 residues. The CDR3 is CASSLVTGSNYGYTF. The CDR3, as DNA: TGTGCCAGCAGCTTAGTAACGGGGTCTAACTATGGCTACACCTTC.

The chain is built from TRBV5-1 and TRBJ1-1; 8 positions agree with TRBD1. CDR1 and CDR2 from the germline V gene are SGHRS and YFSETQ. The CDR3 length is 16 residues. The junction had 7 bases not matched to a gene; V was cut back by 2 bases and J by 1 base. The CDR3 spells CASSFTTGGGNTEAFF. CDR3 nucleotides: TGCGCCAGCAGCTTCACTACAGGGGGAGGGAACACTGAAGCTTTCTTT.

This sequence joins TRBV5-1 and TRBJ2-7; TRBD2 is a possible D gene (6 bases). The CDR3 covers 15 residues. The germline CDR1 and CDR2 sequences are SGHRS and YFSETQ. The V and J ends lost 0 bases and 4 bases respectively, with 14 bases between them. This CDR3 reads CASSLGRVGGYEQYF. CDR3 DNA sequence: TGCGCCAGCAGCTTGGGCAGGGTGGGGGGATACGAGCAGTACTTC.

This sequence joins TRBV4-2 and TRBJ1-4, with D uncertain. Germline V gives CDR1 LGHNA, CDR2 YNFKEQ. This CDR3 region has 16 residues. V lost 1 base and J lost 2, with 11 bases in between. The CDR3 sequence is CASSQVGGETNEKLFF. The DNA for the CDR3 is TGTGCCAGCAGCCAAGTAGGCGGGGAGACTAATGAAAAACTGTTTTTT.

This clone was detected once. The chain employs TRBV19 and TRBJ2-5, with D perhaps matching TRBD1 or TRBD2 (5 bases each). V lost 4 bases and J lost 4, with 16 bases in between. CDR3 length equals 15 residues. CDR1 is LNHDA, CDR2 SQIVND, per germline (reference sequence). CDR3 nucleotides: TGTGCCAGTAGTACCGGGCCAGTTGGGGGAGAGACCCAGTACTTC. It encodes CASSTGPVGGETQYF.

The chain employs TRBV10-1 and TRBJ2-2; 7 bases are shared with TRBD1. The CDR3 runs 17 residues. The J segment lost 6 bases and the V segment lost 2 bases, leaving 12 bases of the junction unmatched. Germline values: CDR1 WNHNN, CDR2 SYGVQD (reference sequence). In DNA, the CDR3 is TGCGCCAGCAGTGAGCGGACCGGGACAGTCTGTCCCGGGGAGCTGTTTTTT. This sequence encodes CASSERTGTVCPGELFF.

The chain is built from TRBV15 and TRBJ1-2; D not resolved. Trimming took off 4 bases at V and 3 bases at J, with 18 bases between the two ends. Per the germline V gene, CDR1 is LNHNV and CDR2 is YYDKDF (reference sequence). This CDR3 is 16 amino acids long. The CDR3 DNA follows: TGTGCCACCAGCACCAGGTATGGGTGGCGGGACTATGGCTACACCTTC. Encoded protein: CATSTRYGWRDYGYTF.

V usage is TRBV4-2 and J usage is TRBJ2-2; 11 bases agree with TRBD1. Germline loops: CDR1 LGHNA, CDR2 YNFKEQ. The trim removed 4 bases at V and 5 bases at J, leaving 3 bases unmatched. The CDR3 sequence is 15 residues long. CDR3 in amino acids: CASSPDRGRTGELFF. The DNA of the CDR3 is TGTGCCAGCAGCCCGGACAGGGGGCGAACCGGGGAGCTGTTTTTT.

J is TRBJ1-5 and V is TRBV6-6; D is perhaps TRBD1 (5 bases). The CDR3 has 15 residues. Germline values: CDR1 MNHNY, CDR2 SVGAGI (reference sequence). With 6 bases removed from V and 5 bases from J, the gap between germline ends came to 17 bases. CDR3 residues: CASRRQSRIDQPQHF. The CDR3 DNA reads TGTGCCAGCAGGAGACAGAGTCGAATCGATCAGCCCCAGCATTTT.